The entry below gives a single TCR beta chain sequence along with its context. This entry comes from a study of OX40 agonist ivuxolimab in advanced cancers. The CDR3 is 15 amino acids. V lost 1 base and J lost 3, with 11 bases in between. CDR1 and CDR2 (germline): SGHTA, FQGNSA. Using immunoSEQ multiplex PCR, the repertoire was profiled, and TCRdb retains in-frame clones only, with some absent. The sample lists about 13,000 clones; over 75% were seen once. Drawing of blood for sampling happened at baseline, at cycle 4 day 1, and at cycle 7 day 1. The gene calls are TRBV7-2 and TRBJ2-3; no firm D call. The clonotype was recovered from an adult with an advanced solid tumor such as melanoma, head and neck, liver or kidney cancer. The starting material was CD4+ or CD8+ T cells sorted from blood, obtained in a trial of the OX40 agonist ivuxolimab. This chain's CDR3 is CASSLVFSATDTQYF. In nucleotides, the CDR3 is TGTGCCAGCAGCTTAGTTTTCTCGGCAACAGATACGCAGTATTTT.